One sample yielded the 9 T cell receptor beta chains listed below, sequenced in a study of OX40 agonist ivuxolimab in advanced cancers. TCRdb keeps only in-frame clones here, not all; method: immunoSEQ multiplex PCR. The profile shows roughly 19,000 clones, roughly 91% of them singletons. Sequences were derived from CD4+ or CD8+ T cells sorted from blood, sampled in a trial of the OX40 agonist ivuxolimab. The source of these receptors is an adult with an advanced solid tumor such as melanoma, head and neck, liver or kidney cancer.

This clone was seen just once. The rearrangement joins TRBV5-6 to TRBJ1-5; TRBD1 is a possible D gene (6 bases). Germline V CDR1 and CDR2: SGHDT, YYEEEE. V shed 3 bases and J shed 6 bases, with 13 bases lying between them. The CDR3 consists of 14 residues. The CDR3 reads CASSWGGAGQPQHF. The CDR3 nucleotides are TGTGCCAGCAGCTGGGGGGGGGCTGGTCAGCCCCAGCATTTT.

The chain carries TRBV28 and TRBJ1-1; TRBD1 might be the D (6 bases). Trimming removed 1 base from V and 5 bases from J, with 11 bases in between. Germline CDR1 MDHEN, CDR2 SYDVKM. The CDR3 sequence is 14 residues long. CDR3 sequence reads: CASSLYGGATEAFF. CDR3 nucleotide sequence: TGTGCCAGCAGTTTATACGGGGGCGCGACTGAAGCTTTCTTT.

The chain has TRBV2 and TRBJ2-1, with D hard to call. CDR3 size: 14 residues. Trimming took off 0 bases at V and 0 bases at J, with 3 bases between the two ends. Germline V gene lookup returns CDR1 SNHLY and CDR2 FYNNEI. CDR3 bases: TGTGCCAGCAGTGAAGCGAGCTCCTACAATGAGCAGTTCTTC. Translated: CASSEASSYNEQFF.

V gene TRBV7-2 combines with J gene TRBJ2-3; 11 bases align to TRBD2. CDR3 length: 16 amino acids. In germline, CDR1 is SGHTA, CDR2 FQGNSA. Trimming removed 1 base from V and 5 bases from J; junction bases left unmatched: 5. The CDR3 region is CASSLVGSGRGDTQYF. CDR3 sequence (DNA): TGTGCCAGCAGCTTAGTGGGTAGCGGGAGGGGAGATACGCAGTATTTT. The full variable domain, its missing parts supplied by reference TRBV7-2 and TRBJ2-3, is GAGVSQSPSNKVTEKGKDVELRCDPISGHTALYWYRQSLGQGLEFLIYFQGNSAPDKSGLPSDRFSAERTGGSVSTLTIQRTQQEDSAVYLCASSLVGSGRGDTQYFGPGTRLTVL.

This clone was detected only a few times. This sequence joins TRBV2 and TRBJ1-1; tentatively, D is TRBD1 (6 bases). CDR1 SNHLY and CDR2 FYNNEI come from the germline V gene. The CDR3 runs to 14 residues. V lost 4 bases to trimming and J lost 1 base, with 10 bases between them. The chain's CDR3 is CASSGLGQNTEAFF. The CDR3 nucleotides read TGTGCCAGCAGTGGACTGGGACAGAACACTGAAGCTTTCTTT.

The chain combines TRBV6-5 with TRBJ1-1, with no clear D. Germline V CDR1 and CDR2: MNHEY, SVGAGI. This CDR3 has 13 residues. Trimming left V 2 bases short and J 1 base short, with 5 bases between. DNA for the CDR3: TGTGCCAGCAGTTACGGACGGAACACTGAAGCTTTCTTT. Residues: CASSYGRNTEAFF.

This sequence joins TRBV20-1 and TRBJ2-1, with D possibly being TRBD2 (5 bases). The CDR3 runs 9 residues. In germline, CDR1 is DFQATT, CDR2 SNEGSKA (reference sequence). The chain's CDR3 is CSALGQQFF. For the CDR3, the DNA is TGCAGCGCACTAGGCCAGCAGTTCTTC.

This chain joins TRBV19 and TRBJ2-7; D is possibly TRBD1 (6 bases). This CDR3 has 15 amino acids. The V gene's germline CDR1 is LNHDA and CDR2 SQIVND (reference sequence). Between the trimmed V and J ends, which lost 4 bases and 3 bases, there was a span of 16 bases. The chain's CDR3 is CASSSLVTGGYEQYF. The CDR3 DNA follows: TGTGCCAGTAGTAGCCTTGTGACAGGTGGCTACGAGCAGTACTTC.

The V and J genes are TRBV9 and TRBJ1-6, with D maybe TRBD1 (6 bases). CDR1 and CDR2 from the germline V gene are SGDLS and YYNGEE. The CDR3 length is 14 residues. Trimming pared 3 bases from V and 9 bases from J, leaving 13 bases between. CDR3 in amino acids: CASSETGGGSPLHF. CDR3 bases: TGTGCCAGCAGCGAGACAGGAGGTGGTTCACCCCTCCACTTT.